These T cell receptor beta chains were read from a single sample in a study of T-cell reconstitution after alpha-beta-depleted transplantation in children. TCRdb passed the PCR reads through MiXCR, listing each CDR3 protein once. The data show about 830,000 distinct CDR3 sequences, approximately 15% seen once. Specimen: PBMCs, mostly from graft donor cells, collected 360 days after TCRalphabeta/CD19-depleted stem cell transplant. The receptors stem from a male patient under 18 who had a stem cell transplant for acute lymphoblastic leukemia, so the T cells may come from the graft donor. Each CDR3 is given with its conserved first and last residue. The order of the fields is J gene, D gene, V gene, clone size, CDR3 protein, CDR3 DNA. A D gene is named only where the DNA matches it firmly. Some rows mark clone size as missing; the rest say once, few, many or name a class of expanded clone.

TRBJ2-7,TRBD2,TRBV18,few,CASSPAGLAVAYEQYF,TGTGCCAGCTCACCGGCGGGACTAGCGGTAGCCTACGAGCAGTACTTC
TRBJ2-7,TRBD2,TRBV6-1,few,CASGEFGLAGGDEQYF,TGTGCCAGCGGGGAATTCGGACTAGCGGGAGGCGACGAGCAGTACTTC
TRBJ2-7,.,TRBV18,few,CASSRYTESYEQYF,TGTGCCAGCTCACGCTACACGGAGTCCTACGAGCAGTACTTC
TRBJ2-3,.,TRBV7-8,few,CASSLVWRDTQYF,TGTGCCAGCAGCTTAGTATGGCGGGATACGCAGTATTTT
TRBJ1-5,.,TRBV5-1,few,CASSLVGGESNQPQHF,TGCGCCAGCAGCTTGGTTGGAGGGGAAAGCAATCAGCCCCAGCATTTT
TRBJ2-1,TRBD2,TRBV12-3/TRBV12-4,.,CASSFPQGLGGDNEQFF,TGTGCCAGCAGTTTTCCCCAGGGACTAGGGGGTGACAATGAGCAGTTCTTC
TRBJ2-1,.,TRBV10-3,many,CAIRPDTSSYNEQFF,TGTGCCATCAGACCCGACACGAGCTCCTACAATGAGCAGTTCTTC
TRBJ2-7,TRBD2,TRBV9,.,CASSVASGLGNEQYF,TGTGCCAGCAGCGTAGCTAGCGGTCTTGGGAACGAGCAGTACTTC
TRBJ2-7,TRBD2,TRBV10-2,.,CASSQTSGSIYEQYF,TGCGCCAGCTCACAGACTAGCGGGAGTATCTACGAGCAGTACTTC
TRBJ1-1,TRBD1,TRBV12-3/TRBV12-4,few,CASSQRTGGNTEAFF,TGTGCCAGCAGTCAACGGACAGGGGGGAACACTGAAGCTTTCTTT
TRBJ2-5,.,TRBV15,few,CATSSSGVHETQYF,TGTGCCACCAGCAGCTCCGGGGTCCATGAGACCCAGTACTTC
TRBJ2-7,TRBD1,TRBV27,.,CASSSRQGRSPPYEQYF,TGTGCCAGCAGTTCTCGACAGGGTAGGAGTCCTCCCTACGAGCAGTACTTC
TRBJ2-5,TRBD2,TRBV5-1,many,CASSLGLEETQYF,TGTGCCAGCAGTCTGGGACTAGAAGAGACCCAGTACTTC
TRBJ2-3,.,TRBV6-1,.,CASIGASRATDTQYF,TGTGCCAGCATTGGGGCGTCTCGGGCCACAGATACGCAGTATTTT
TRBJ1-5,TRBD1,TRBV6-1,few,CASSRRGQGAGRYQPQHF,TGTGCCAGCAGTCGACGTGGACAGGGGGCAGGAAGATATCAGCCCCAGCATTTT
TRBJ1-5,.,TRBV20-1,few,CSAWVSRNQPQHF,TGCAGTGCTTGGGTTTCGCGCAATCAGCCCCAGCATTTT
TRBJ2-5,.,TRBV7-9,few,CASSSRDETQYF,TGTGCCAGCAGCTCCAGGGACGAGACCCAGTACTTC
TRBJ2-1,.,TRBV6-5,.,CASSSMGSNEQFF,TGTGCCAGCAGTTCAATGGGTTCAAATGAGCAGTTCTTC
TRBJ2-3,.,TRBV5-1,few,CASSYPTGPSTDTQYF,TGCGCCAGCAGCTACCCGACTGGCCCTAGCACAGATACGCAGTATTTT
TRBJ2-7,.,TRBV5-1,.,CASSLEGWSYEQYF,TGCGCCAGCAGCTTGGAGGGATGGTCCTACGAGCAGTACTTC
TRBJ2-5,.,TRBV7-9,many,CASRPTGIETQYF,TGTGCCAGCCGCCCCACAGGGATAGAGACCCAGTACTTC
TRBJ2-7,.,TRBV5-6,few,CASSLLDRLVYEQYF,TGTGCCAGCAGCTTGCTAGACAGGTTGGTTTACGAGCAGTACTTC
TRBJ1-5,.,TRBV20-1,.,CSARGQIHSNQPQHF,TGCAGTGCTAGAGGCCAGATTCATAGCAATCAGCCCCAGCATTTT
TRBJ2-3,TRBD1,TRBV6-5,.,CASSYPATGCTQYF,TGTGCCAGCAGTTACCCTGCGACAGGGTGTACGCAGTATTTT
TRBJ2-7,TRBD2,TRBV5-5,many,CASSPRSGTSGSSYEQYF,TGTGCCAGCAGCCCTAGGTCCGGGACTAGCGGGAGCTCCTACGAGCAGTACTTC
TRBJ2-1,TRBD2,TRBV5-1,few,CASSSRRGSGSDDEQFF,TGCGCCAGCAGCTCGAGGCGGGGTAGCGGGAGTGACGATGAGCAGTTCTTC
TRBJ2-1,TRBD2,TRBV19,.,CASSLWTSGIPNEQFF,TGTGCCAGTAGTTTATGGACTAGCGGGATTCCCAATGAGCAGTTCTTC
TRBJ1-5,TRBD1,TRBV12-5,few,CASSQGGRGQPQHF,TGTGCTAGTAGTCAGGGGGGAAGGGGTCAGCCCCAGCATTTT
TRBJ2-2,.,TRBV4-1,.,CASGVPLGAGELFF,TGCGCCAGCGGGGTCCCTCTTGGGGCCGGGGAGCTGTTTTTT